A selection of T cell receptor beta chains follows, all from one sample in a study of T-cell memory formation after mild COVID-19. TCRdb processed the 5' RACE reads anew with MiXCR; each CDR3 protein has one entry. This sample has fewer than 250,000 distinct CDR3 sequences, with roughly 30% found just once. Source material: PBMCs or a T cell subset sorted from them (not recorded which). These TCRs come from an adult woman who had mild COVID-19 (a few samples of this study predate the infection). Cell type and time point are not known. The CDR3 runs from the conserved cysteine through the conserved F or W. The order of the fields is J gene, V gene, clone size, CDR3 length, CDR3 protein. Only part of the rows carry a size: once, few, many, or a class if the clone is expanded.

j_gene: TRBJ2-7
v_gene: TRBV5-8
abundance: few
len: 15
CDR3aa: CASSLLGTSAYEQYF

j_gene: TRBJ2-7
v_gene: TRBV11-2
abundance: NA
len: 13
CDR3aa: CASSLGHPHEQYF

j_gene: TRBJ1-2
v_gene: TRBV7-9
abundance: NA
len: 16
CDR3aa: CASSSLTPTRNYGYTF

j_gene: TRBJ1-1
v_gene: TRBV19
abundance: NA
len: 13
CDR3aa: CASQGTENTEAFF

j_gene: TRBJ2-7
v_gene: TRBV12-3/TRBV12-4
abundance: NA
len: 15
CDR3aa: CASSLGGGGPYEQYF

j_gene: TRBJ2-7
v_gene: TRBV15
abundance: NA
len: 18
CDR3aa: CATSRVGQGLRVAYEQYF

j_gene: TRBJ2-3
v_gene: TRBV12-3/TRBV12-4
abundance: few
len: 19
CDR3aa: CASRSAGTSGGATADTQYF

j_gene: TRBJ2-2
v_gene: TRBV21-1
abundance: NA
len: 17
CDR3aa: CASSSRPLAGVTGELFF

j_gene: TRBJ2-2
v_gene: TRBV6-2/TRBV6-3
abundance: NA
len: 14
CDR3aa: CASRGIANTGELFF

j_gene: TRBJ2-3
v_gene: TRBV14
abundance: few
len: 13
CDR3aa: CASSHGRGDTQYF

j_gene: TRBJ2-7
v_gene: TRBV12-3/TRBV12-4
abundance: few
len: 19
CDR3aa: CASSLGGLAAIYGQVEQYF

j_gene: TRBJ1-3
v_gene: TRBV7-8
abundance: NA
len: 15
CDR3aa: CASRQLGSSGNTIYF

j_gene: TRBJ2-1
v_gene: TRBV4-2
abundance: NA
len: 18
CDR3aa: CASSQDVAPTPGYNEQFF

j_gene: TRBJ2-3
v_gene: TRBV29-1
abundance: few
len: 12
CDR3aa: CSTRQGIDTQYF

j_gene: TRBJ1-1
v_gene: TRBV9
abundance: few
len: 14
CDR3aa: CASAPGPRASEAFF

j_gene: TRBJ1-3
v_gene: TRBV7-6
abundance: NA
len: 15
CDR3aa: CASSLGGSGGNTIYF

j_gene: TRBJ2-5
v_gene: TRBV29-1
abundance: few
len: 11
CDR3aa: CSVQIGETQYF

j_gene: TRBJ1-2
v_gene: TRBV20-1
abundance: few
len: 13
CDR3aa: CSASWGQAYGYTF

j_gene: TRBJ2-1
v_gene: TRBV7-9
abundance: NA
len: 17
CDR3aa: CASSLGHLAGTYNEQFF

j_gene: TRBJ2-6
v_gene: TRBV25-1
abundance: NA
len: 15
CDR3aa: CASSTAYSGANVLTF

j_gene: TRBJ1-6
v_gene: TRBV7-3
abundance: few
len: 15
CDR3aa: CASSLWPGHNSPLHF

j_gene: TRBJ2-3
v_gene: TRBV6-2/TRBV6-3
abundance: NA
len: 13
CDR3aa: CASRQGGGDTQYF

j_gene: TRBJ2-1
v_gene: TRBV20-1
abundance: once
len: 16
CDR3aa: CSARPPLAGLYNEQFF

j_gene: TRBJ1-1
v_gene: TRBV20-1
abundance: NA
len: 14
CDR3aa: CSASRGGSGTEAFF